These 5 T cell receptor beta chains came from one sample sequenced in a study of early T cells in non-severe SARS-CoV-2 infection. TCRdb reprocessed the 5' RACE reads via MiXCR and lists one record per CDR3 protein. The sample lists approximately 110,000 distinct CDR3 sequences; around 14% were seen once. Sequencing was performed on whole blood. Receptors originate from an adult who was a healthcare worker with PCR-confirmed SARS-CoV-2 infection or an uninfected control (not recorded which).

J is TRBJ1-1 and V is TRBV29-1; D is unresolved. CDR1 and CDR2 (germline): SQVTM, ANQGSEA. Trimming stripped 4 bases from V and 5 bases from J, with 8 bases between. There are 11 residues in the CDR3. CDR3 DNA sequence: TGCAGCGTTGTAGGAGGGACTGAAGCTTTCTTT. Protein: CSVVGGTEAFF.

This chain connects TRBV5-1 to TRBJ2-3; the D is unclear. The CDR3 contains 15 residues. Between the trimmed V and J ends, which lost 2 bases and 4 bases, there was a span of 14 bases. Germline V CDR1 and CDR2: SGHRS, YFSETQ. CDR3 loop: CASSLGSLGADTQYF. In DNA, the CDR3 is TGCGCCAGCAGCTTAGGCTCCCTCGGCGCAGATACGCAGTATTTT.

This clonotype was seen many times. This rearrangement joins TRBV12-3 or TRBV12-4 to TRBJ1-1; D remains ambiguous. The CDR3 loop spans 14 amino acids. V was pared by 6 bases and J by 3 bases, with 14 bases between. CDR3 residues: CASRSVGVYTEAFF. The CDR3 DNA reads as TGTGCCAGCAGGAGCGTTGGAGTCTACACTGAAGCTTTCTTT.

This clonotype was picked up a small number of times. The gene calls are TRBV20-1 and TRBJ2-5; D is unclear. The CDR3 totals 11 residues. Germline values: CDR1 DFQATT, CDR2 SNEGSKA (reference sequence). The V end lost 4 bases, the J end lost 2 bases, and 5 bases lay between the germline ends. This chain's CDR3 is CSANGQETQYF. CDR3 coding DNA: TGCAGTGCTAATGGTCAAGAGACCCAGTACTTC.

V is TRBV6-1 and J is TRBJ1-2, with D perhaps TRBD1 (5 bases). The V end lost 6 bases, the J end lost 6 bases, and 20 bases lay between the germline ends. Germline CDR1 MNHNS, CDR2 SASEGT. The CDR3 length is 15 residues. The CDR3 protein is CASRGFSGGTDGYTF. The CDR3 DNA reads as TGTGCCAGCAGGGGCTTTTCAGGAGGGACTGATGGCTACACCTTC.